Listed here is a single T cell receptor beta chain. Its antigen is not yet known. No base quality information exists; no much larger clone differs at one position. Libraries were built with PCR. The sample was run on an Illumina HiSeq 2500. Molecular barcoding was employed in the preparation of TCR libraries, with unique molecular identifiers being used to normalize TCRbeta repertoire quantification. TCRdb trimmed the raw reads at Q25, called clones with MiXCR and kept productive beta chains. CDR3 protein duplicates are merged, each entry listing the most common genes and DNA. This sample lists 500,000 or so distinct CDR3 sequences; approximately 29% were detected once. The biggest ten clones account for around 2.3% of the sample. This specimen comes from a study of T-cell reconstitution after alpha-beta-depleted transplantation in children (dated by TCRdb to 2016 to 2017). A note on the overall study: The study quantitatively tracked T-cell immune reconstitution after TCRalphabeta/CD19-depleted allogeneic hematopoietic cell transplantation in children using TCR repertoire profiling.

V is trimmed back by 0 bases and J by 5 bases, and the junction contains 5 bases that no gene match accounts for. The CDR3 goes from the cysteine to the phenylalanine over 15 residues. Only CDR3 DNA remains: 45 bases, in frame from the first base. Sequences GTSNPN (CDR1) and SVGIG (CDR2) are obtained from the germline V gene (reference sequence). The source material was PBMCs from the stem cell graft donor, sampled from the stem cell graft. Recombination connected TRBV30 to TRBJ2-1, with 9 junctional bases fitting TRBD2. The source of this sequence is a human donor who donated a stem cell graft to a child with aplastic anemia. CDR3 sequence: CAWSVLIAGDNEQFF. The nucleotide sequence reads TGTGCCTGGAGTGTACTAATAGCGGGAGACAATGAGCAGTTCTTC.